This T cell receptor beta chain comes out of a study of T-cell memory formation after mild COVID-19. This clonotype was recorded a few times. TCRdb recomputed calls from the 5' RACE reads with MiXCR, one row per CDR3 protein. The table lists hundreds of thousands of distinct CDR3 sequences, over 15% of them singletons. The germline CDR1 and CDR2 sequences are MNHEY and SVGEGT. Trimming removed 0 bases at V and 0 bases at J, with 16 bases between. The CDR3 is 18 residues long. Sample: PBMCs or a T cell subset sorted from them (not recorded which). This chain links TRBV6-2 or TRBV6-3 with TRBJ2-3, with D possibly being TRBD2 (6 bases). This receptor was obtained from an adult woman who had mild COVID-19 (a few samples of this study predate the infection). Cell type and time point are not known. The CDR3 spells CASSYSPEGTRSTDTQYF. The CDR3 DNA follows: TGTGCCAGCAGTTACTCCCCGGAGGGCACACGGAGCACAGATACGCAGTATTTT.